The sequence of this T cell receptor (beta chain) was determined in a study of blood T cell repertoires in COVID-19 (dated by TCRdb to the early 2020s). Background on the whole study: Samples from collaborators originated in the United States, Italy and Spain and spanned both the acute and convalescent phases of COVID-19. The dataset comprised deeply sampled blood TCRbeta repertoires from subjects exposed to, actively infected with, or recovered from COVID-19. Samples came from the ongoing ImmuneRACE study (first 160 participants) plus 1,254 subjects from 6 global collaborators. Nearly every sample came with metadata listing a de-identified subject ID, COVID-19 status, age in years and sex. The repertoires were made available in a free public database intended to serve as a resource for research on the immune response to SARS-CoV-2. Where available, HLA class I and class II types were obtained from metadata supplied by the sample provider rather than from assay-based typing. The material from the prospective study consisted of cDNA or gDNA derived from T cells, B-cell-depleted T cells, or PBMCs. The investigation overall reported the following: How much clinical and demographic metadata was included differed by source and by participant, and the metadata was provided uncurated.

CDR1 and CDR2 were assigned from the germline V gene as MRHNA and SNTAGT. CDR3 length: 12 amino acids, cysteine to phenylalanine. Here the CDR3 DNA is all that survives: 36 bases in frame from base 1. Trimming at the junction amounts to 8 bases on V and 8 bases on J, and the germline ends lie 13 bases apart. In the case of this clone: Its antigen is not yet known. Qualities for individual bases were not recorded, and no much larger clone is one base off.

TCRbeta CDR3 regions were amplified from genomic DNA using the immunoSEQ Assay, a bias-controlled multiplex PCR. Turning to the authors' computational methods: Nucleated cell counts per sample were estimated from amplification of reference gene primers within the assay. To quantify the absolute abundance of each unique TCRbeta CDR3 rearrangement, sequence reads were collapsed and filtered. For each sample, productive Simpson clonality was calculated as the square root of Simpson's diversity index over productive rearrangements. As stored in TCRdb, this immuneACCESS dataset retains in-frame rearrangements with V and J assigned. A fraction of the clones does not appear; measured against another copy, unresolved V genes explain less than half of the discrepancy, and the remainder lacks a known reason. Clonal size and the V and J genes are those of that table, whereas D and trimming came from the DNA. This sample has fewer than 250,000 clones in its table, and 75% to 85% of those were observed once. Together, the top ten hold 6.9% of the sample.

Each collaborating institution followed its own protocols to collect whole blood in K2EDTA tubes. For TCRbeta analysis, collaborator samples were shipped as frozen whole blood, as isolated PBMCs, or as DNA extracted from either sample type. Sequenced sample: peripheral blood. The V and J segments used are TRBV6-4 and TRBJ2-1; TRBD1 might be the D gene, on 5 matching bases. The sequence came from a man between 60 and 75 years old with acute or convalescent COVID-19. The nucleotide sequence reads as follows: TGTGCCAGCGGGGCGGAATCGTATGAGCAGTTCTTC. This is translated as CASGAESYEQFF.